This entry lists 5 T cell receptor beta chains sequenced from one sample in a study of blood T cells in healthy people across ages. Combining a sample-barcoded 5' primer with a J-beta primer mix, a second PCR ran for roughly 7 to 12 cycles. TCRdb passed the 5' RACE reads through MiXCR, listing each CDR3 protein once. Among roughly 650,000 distinct CDR3 sequences listed, roughly 32% were seen once. The sample was blood. Receptors were obtained from an elderly woman in good health.

This clonotype was detected only a few times. The rearrangement links TRBV7-2 to TRBJ2-2; D may match TRBD1 or TRBD2 (5 bases each). Germline V gives CDR1 SGHTA, CDR2 FQGNSA. The V end was cut by 0 bases, the J end by 4 bases, with 15 bases between. The CDR3 runs to 17 residues. The CDR3, as DNA: TGTGCCAGCAGCTTAGCGAAGGGGACCGCATTCACCGGGGAGCTGTTTTTT. Protein sequence: CASSLAKGTAFTGELFF.

This clonotype showed up many times. The J gene is TRBJ1-2, the V gene TRBV21-1. TRBV21-1 is an annotated pseudogene. The CDR3 runs 15 residues. CDR3 nucleotide sequence: TGTGCCAGCAGCAACACATCTCCAGATAACTATGGCTACACCTTC. Translated, it gives CASSNTSPDNYGYTF.

The chain uses TRBV4-2 and TRBJ2-5; 11 bases map to TRBD2. The V segment lost 1 base and the J segment 3 bases; nucleotides outside the gene matches: 4. There are 16 residues in the CDR3. Germline CDR1 is LGHNA and CDR2 is YNFKEQ. CDR3 nucleotides: TGTGCCAGCAGCCAAGGGGTACTAGCGGGAGAAGAGACCCAGTACTTC. Amino acids: CASSQGVLAGEETQYF.

With regard to this clonotype: Just one base apart from a much larger clone, this may be a read error. In DNA form, the CDR3 reads TGCGCCAGCGGACCTTTTGCGGGGGGCAAAAACAATGAGCAGTTCTTC. Amino acids: CASGPFAGGKNNEQFF. This chain links TRBV5-1 with TRBJ2-1, with 8 bases matching TRBD2. CDR3 length equals 16 residues. After removal of 7 bases from V and 5 bases from J, the junction contained 14 bases not matched to a gene. Germline CDR1 is SGHRS and CDR2 is YFSETQ.

The chain combines TRBV6-6 with TRBJ2-5; no definite D call. V was trimmed by 1 base and J by 5 bases, leaving 14 bases between them. The CDR3 has 15 residues. CDR1 and CDR2 from the germline V gene are MNHNY and SVGAGI (reference sequence). The CDR3 spells CASSYLSDWSETQYF. CDR3 DNA sequence: TGTGCCAGCAGTTACTTATCAGACTGGTCGGAGACCCAGTACTTC.